This T cell receptor (beta chain) was retrieved from a study of T cells after yellow fever vaccination. Points from the study as a whole: Reappearance after the booster was seen for most primary-vaccination clones, at roughly 96% CD4 and roughly 90% CD8. Of the clonotypes, a small share occurred in both CD4 and CD8 compartments.

CDR3 length: 13 residues. CDR1 ENHRY and CDR2 SYGVKD come from the germline V gene. Trimming removed 6 bases from V and 6 bases from J, with 15 bases in between. Each CDR3 protein is one row after TCRdb ran MiXCR on the 5' RACE reads. The repertoire holds approximately 130,000 distinct CDR3 sequences, nearly 15% seen once, with 35% to 45% in the top ten. Concerning this clonotype itself: Its antigen is unidentified.

The input for sequencing was CD8+ T cells sorted from PBMCs, taken 5 days after the yellow fever booster vaccination. The V and J genes are TRBV10-3 and TRBJ2-7; D gene ambiguous. The receptor was derived from a man aged 18 to 30 who received the YFV17D yellow fever vaccine. CDR3 loop: CAISRLGVSEQYF. The CDR3 DNA follows: TGTGCCATCAGCCGCTTAGGAGTCTCCGAGCAGTACTTC.